This T cell receptor beta chain emerged from a study of beta chain features in type 1 diabetes (dated by TCRdb to 2016 to 2019). Turning to the overall study: Mean age, gender distribution, total cell number and subset yield were not different between patients and healthy donors. A total of roughly 100 million sorted cells were examined across all samples, and RNA yield correlated strongly with the number of cells per subset. Whereas all 28 donors provided naive and central memory subsets, regulatory and stem cell-like memory subsets were isolated from just 8 patients and roughly 8 healthy donors. In the study, recently diagnosed type 1 diabetes patients and matched healthy donors were compared on the TCRB repertoires of their sorted circulating CD4+ T cell subsets. Broad study findings and their caveats: Because cDNA rather than genomic DNA was sequenced, highly expressing activated cells could have been over-represented, although no difference in activation and CD3 levels was found between groups. Shorter templates might be favored by PCR, yet because patient and control samples were amplified and corrected together, any such skew would affect both groups equally. Because the HLA sub-analyses included only small numbers of individuals, any influence of HLA type on TCRB rearrangement was left unresolved. Naive, central memory and regulatory TCRB repertoires appeared more similar among patients than among healthy donors. Type 1 diabetes patients showed a moderate but significant shortening of TCRB CDR3 length in all four CD4+ subsets. At VDJ recombination sites, type 1 diabetes patients had fewer insertions and more deleted nucleotides, which implies abnormalities in thymic rearrangement.

V loses 2 bases at its end and J loses 10 bases; junction bases beyond the gene matches: 10. For CDR1 and CDR2, the germline V gene (reference sequence) lists MNHNY and SVGAGI. The CDR3 goes from the cysteine to the phenylalanine over 16 residues. Of all the DNA, just the CDR3 is kept, 48 bases in frame from base 1. Comment on this clone: No cognate antigen has been identified for it. No per-base quality is available; no much larger clone lies one base away.

The entire amount of isolated RNA was reverse transcribed using the High Capacity cDNA Reverse Transcription Kit, so the sequenced TCRB transcripts were expressed ones. Deep immunoSEQ sequencing was performed on naive, central memory and regulatory T cell samples, with an average of approximately 4 million total reads per sample. Sorted cells were lysed in RLT buffer and RNA was extracted with DNase-treated RNeasy Micro or Mini kits, depending on cell number. Each cell subset was processed separately to prevent cross-contamination, with patient and healthy donor samples processed together. TCRB sequences were amplified from cDNA with the immunoSEQ multiplex PCR, producing 87-bp fragments spanning the CDR3 region. Sequencing of the amplicons was done on the Illumina HiSeq platform. On the study's bioinformatics: PCR bias was computationally corrected using synthetic template baselines, reads within Hamming distance 2 were collapsed, and singletons that could not be merged were discarded. Reads were aligned against IMGT to assign V, D and J genes, CDR3 length and insertions or deletions at six rearrangement sites. Clonotype counts were normalized to sorted cell number within each subset before computing true diversity and Gini coefficients with the tcR R package. Repertoire sharing was quantified using the overlap coefficient calculated on TCRB nucleotide sequences. TCRdb stores this immuneACCESS table with in-frame sequences only. Part of the clones is absent; in the studies checked, under half of the shortfall reflects unresolved V genes, and no reason is known for the rest. D and trimming come from the DNA, and the V and J calls and clone size come from that table. Counted in this sample were about 150,000 clones; less than 10% of them appeared once. 0.5% of the sample comes from the top ten.

Each donor gave one peripheral blood draw, approximately 110 mL on average, collected into heparinised tubes. A BD FACSAria II was used to sort naive, central memory, regulatory and stem cell-like memory CD4+ T cells with a panel that included CD45RO, CCR7, CD25, CD127, CD95 and CD27. A purity above 98% was achieved for all sorted populations. PBMCs were separated immediately by Lymphoprep density gradient centrifugation and were stained directly, without being cultured. So that batch effects would be minimized, each experiment stained and sorted samples in pairs, pairing one healthy donor with one patient.

The source of this sequence is a man between 18 and 35 years old with type 1 diabetes. The V gene is TRBV6-6 and the J gene is TRBJ2-5, and TRBD2 matches 13 of the central bases. Specimen: central memory CD4+ T cells from blood. The nucleotide sequence is given as TGTGCCAGCAGTTACGTACTAGCGGGAGGGAATCGGGACCAGTACTTC. This encodes CASSYVLAGGNRDQYF.